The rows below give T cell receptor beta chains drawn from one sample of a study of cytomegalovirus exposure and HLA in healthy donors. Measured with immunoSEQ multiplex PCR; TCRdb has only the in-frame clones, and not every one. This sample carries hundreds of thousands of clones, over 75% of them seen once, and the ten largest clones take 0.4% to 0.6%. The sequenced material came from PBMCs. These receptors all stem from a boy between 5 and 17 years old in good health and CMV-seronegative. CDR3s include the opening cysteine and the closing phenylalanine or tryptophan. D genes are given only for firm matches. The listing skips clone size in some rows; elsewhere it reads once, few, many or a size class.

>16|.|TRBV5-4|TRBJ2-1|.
TGTGCCAGCAGCTTCTTACGGGACTCTTCCTACAATGAGCAGTTCTTC
CASSFLRDSSYNEQFF
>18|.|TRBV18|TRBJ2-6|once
TGTGCCAGCTCACCACGGACAGCAACTTTCTCTGGGGCCAACGTCCTGACTTTC
CASSPRTATFSGANVLTF
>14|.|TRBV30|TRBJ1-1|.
TGTGCCTGGAGTGTACGGGTGAGAAACACTGAAGCTTTCTTT
CAWSVRVRNTEAFF
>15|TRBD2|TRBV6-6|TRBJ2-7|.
TGTGCCAGCAGGCCACTAGCGGGAGGATCCTACGAGCAGTACTTC
CASRPLAGGSYEQYF
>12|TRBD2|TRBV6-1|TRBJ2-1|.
TGTGCCACCAAGGGATGGGGGGGTGAGCAGTTCTTC
CATKGWGGEQFF
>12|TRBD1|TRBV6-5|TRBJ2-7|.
TGTGCCAGCAGTGAAGGGGGGGACAGGGAGAACTTC
CASSEGGDRENF
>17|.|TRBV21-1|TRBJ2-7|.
TGTGCCAGCAGCAGCATCCCCCTGGCAGTCAAGGGGGACGAGCAGTACTTC
CASSSIPLAVKGDEQYF
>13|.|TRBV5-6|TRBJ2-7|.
TGTGCCAGCAGCCCCCCGCTTAGCTACGAGCAGTACTTC
CASSPPLSYEQYF
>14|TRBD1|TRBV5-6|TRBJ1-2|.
TGTGCCAGCAGCAAACGACAGGGGGCCTATGGCTACACCTTC
CASSKRQGAYGYTF
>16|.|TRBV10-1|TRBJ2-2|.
TGCGCCAGCAGTGACGAAGGGGCAGGGCCTCCCGGGGAGCTGTTTTTT
CASSDEGAGPPGELFF
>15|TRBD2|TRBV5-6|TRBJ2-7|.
TGTGCCAGCAGCCGTAGCGGGAGCCCCGCGGCCGAGCAGTACTTC
CASSRSGSPAAEQYF
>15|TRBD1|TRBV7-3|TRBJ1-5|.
TGTGCCAGCAGCACGACAGGGAATAGCAATCAGCCCCAGCATTTT
CASSTTGNSNQPQHF
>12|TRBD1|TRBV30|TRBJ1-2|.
TGTGCCTGGAGTACAGGGGGCTATGGCTACACCTTC
CAWSTGGYGYTF
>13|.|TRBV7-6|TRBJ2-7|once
TGTGCCAGCAGGCTAGCAGACCTTTACGAGCAGTACTTC
CASRLADLYEQYF
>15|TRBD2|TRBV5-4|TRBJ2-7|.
TGTGCCAGCAGCTTCATAAGCGGGGGAAGAAACGAGCAGTACTTC
CASSFISGGRNEQYF
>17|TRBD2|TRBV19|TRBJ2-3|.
TGTGCCAGTAGTATTCGAACTAGCGGGTTTAGCACAGATACGCAGTATTTT
CASSIRTSGFSTDTQYF
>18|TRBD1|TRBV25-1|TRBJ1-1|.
TGTGCCAGCAGATTTTTTAGGGGGCGGGTGGACCTTAGACGGGGAGCTTTCTTT
CASRFFRGRVDLRRGAFF
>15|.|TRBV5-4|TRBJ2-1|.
TGTGCCAGCAGCTTGGGTCCCCGGATGAGGGATGAGCAGTTCTTC
CASSLGPRMRDEQFF
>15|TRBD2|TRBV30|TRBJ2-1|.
TGTGCCTGGAGACCGTTTAGCGGGAGTACTAATGAGCAGTTCTTC
CAWRPFSGSTNEQFF
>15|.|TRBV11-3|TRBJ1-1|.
TGTGCCAGCAGCTTAGTGGCAGGGCAAGACACTGAAGCTTTCTTT
CASSLVAGQDTEAFF
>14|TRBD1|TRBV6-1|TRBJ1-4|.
TGTGCCAGCAGCAGACAGGGGGTACGGGAAAAACTGTTTTTT
CASSRQGVREKLFF
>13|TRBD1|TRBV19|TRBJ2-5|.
TGTGCCAGTGGGGACAGGGGGAAGGAGACCCAGTACTTC
CASGDRGKETQYF
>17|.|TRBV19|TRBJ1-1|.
TGTGCCAGTAGTATAGATCCGGTACCAGGGGTCGGCACTGAAGCTTTCTTT
CASSIDPVPGVGTEAFF
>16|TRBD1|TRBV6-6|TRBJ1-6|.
TGTGCCAGCAGTTACTCCCCGGACAGGGAGAATTCACCCCTCCACTTT
CASSYSPDRENSPLHF
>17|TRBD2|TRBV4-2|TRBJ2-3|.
TGTGCCAGCAGCCAAGAGGTCTCGCGGGGAGGGACAGATACGCAGTATTTT
CASSQEVSRGGTDTQYF
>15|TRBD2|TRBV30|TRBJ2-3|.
TGTGCCTGGAGTGTCTCGGCGGGAGGAGCAGATACGCAGTATTTT
CAWSVSAGGADTQYF
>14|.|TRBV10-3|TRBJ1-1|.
TGTGCCATCAGTACACACAGGGCGAACACTGAAGCTTTCTTT
CAISTHRANTEAFF
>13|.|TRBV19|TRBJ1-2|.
TGTGCCAGTACCCCTCTGTCAGTGTATGGCTACACCTTC
CASTPLSVYGYTF
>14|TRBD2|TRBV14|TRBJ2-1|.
TGTGCCAGCAGTCCCGGGACTATCTACAATGAGCAGTTCTTC
CASSPGTIYNEQFF
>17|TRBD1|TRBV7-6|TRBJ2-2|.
TGTGCCAGCAGCTTAGTCTGGACAGGCGGTAACACCGGGGAGCTGTTTTTT
CASSLVWTGGNTGELFF
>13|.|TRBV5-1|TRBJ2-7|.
TGCGCCAGCAGCTTGCGGGTTGACTACGAGCAGTACTTC
CASSLRVDYEQYF
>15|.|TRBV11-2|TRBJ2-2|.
TGTGCCAGCAGCTTATTGGGAGGTAACACCGGGGAGCTGTTTTTT
CASSLLGGNTGELFF
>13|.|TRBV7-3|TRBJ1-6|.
TGTGCCAGCAGCACGGCGGGGGGCGGTATTATCCACTTT
CASSTAGGGIIHF
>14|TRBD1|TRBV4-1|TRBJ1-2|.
TGCGCCAGCGGTACAGGGGGCGCCGACTATGGCTACACCTTC
CASGTGGADYGYTF
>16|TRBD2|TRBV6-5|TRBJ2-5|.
TGTGCCAGCAGTTACTCACTAGCGGGGGCCCAAGAGACCCAGTACTTC
CASSYSLAGAQETQYF
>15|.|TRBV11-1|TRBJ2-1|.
TGTGCCAGCAGCCCAGGACTAACCTTATACAATGAGCAGTTCTTC
CASSPGLTLYNEQFF
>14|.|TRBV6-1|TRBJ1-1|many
TGTGCCAGCAGTGCGGTGGGGCTTAGCACTGAAGCTTTCTTT
CASSAVGLSTEAFF
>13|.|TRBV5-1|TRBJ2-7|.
TGCGCCAGCAGCTTCCCTGACAGCTACGAGCAGTACTTC
CASSFPDSYEQYF
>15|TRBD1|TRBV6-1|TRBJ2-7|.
TGTGCCAGCGATAAAGCCTACAGGGGTTCCTACGAGCAGTACTTC
CASDKAYRGSYEQYF
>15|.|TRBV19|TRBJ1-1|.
TGTGCCAGTAGTATCAGGCAGGGTACAGACACTGAAGCTTTCTTT
CASSIRQGTDTEAFF
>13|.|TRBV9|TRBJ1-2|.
TGTGCCAGCAGCGTAGGGGGGGTTGGAGGCTACACCTTC
CASSVGGVGGYTF
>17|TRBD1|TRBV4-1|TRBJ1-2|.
TGCGCCAGCAGCCAGGAAGCCGGGACAGGTTTCGATTATGGCTACACCTTC
CASSQEAGTGFDYGYTF
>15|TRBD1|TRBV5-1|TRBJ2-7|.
TGCGCCAGCAGCTTTACGACAGGGATGACCTACGAGCAGTACTTC
CASSFTTGMTYEQYF
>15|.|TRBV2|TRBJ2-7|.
TGTGCCAGCAGACCCGGACAGCCAGGCTCCTACGAGCAGTACTTC
CASRPGQPGSYEQYF
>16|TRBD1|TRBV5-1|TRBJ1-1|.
TGCGCCAGCAGCCCACTGACAGGGCGGGGGAACACTGAAGCTTTCTTT
CASSPLTGRGNTEAFF
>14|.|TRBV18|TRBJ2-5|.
TGTGCCAGCTCAACGATGGCAAACCAAGAGACCCAGTACTTC
CASSTMANQETQYF
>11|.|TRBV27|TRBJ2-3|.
TGTGCCAGCATCCTAGCGGATACGCAGTATTTT
CASILADTQYF
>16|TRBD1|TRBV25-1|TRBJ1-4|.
TGTGCCAGCAGTGAATTTTTTCTACAGGGGGAAGAAAAACTGTTTTTT
CASSEFFLQGEEKLFF
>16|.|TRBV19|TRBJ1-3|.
TGTGCCAGTAGTATATCGTACGACTTCTCTGGAAACACCATATATTTT
CASSISYDFSGNTIYF
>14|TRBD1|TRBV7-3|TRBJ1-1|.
TGTGCCAGCAGCTTAAGGGACAGGGGAACTGAAGCTTTCTTT
CASSLRDRGTEAFF
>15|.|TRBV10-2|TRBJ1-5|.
TGCGCCAGCAGTGGGGGGCAGGGCGGCAATCAGCCCCAGCATTTT
CASSGGQGGNQPQHF
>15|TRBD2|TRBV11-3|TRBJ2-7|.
TGTGCCAGCAGTTATAATATTGGCGGGAGGAGCGAGCAGTACTTC
CASSYNIGGRSEQYF
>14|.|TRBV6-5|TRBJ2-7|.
TGTGCCAGCAGTTACTATAGCGGCCCCTACGAGCAGTACTTC
CASSYYSGPYEQYF
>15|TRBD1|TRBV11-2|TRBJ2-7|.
TGTGCCAGCAGAACCCCATGGGACAGGGTCCACGAGCAGTACTTC
CASRTPWDRVHEQYF